This TCR beta chain was identified in a study of blood T cell repertoires in COVID-19. Study background: Material from acute and convalescent COVID-19 was sourced from the United States, Italy and Spain. The cDNA or gDNA used as material had been derived from T cells, B-cell-depleted T cells, or PBMCs.

Original methodology: By means of reference gene primer amplification, nucleated cell counts were estimated. Measured with immunoSEQ multiplex PCR; TCRdb has only the in-frame clones, and not every one. Clone size and V and J calls were adopted from that table, with D and trimming inferred from the DNA. Among 250,000 to 350,000 clones listed, around 87% were seen once. The V end was cut by 1 base, the J end by 2 bases, with 11 bases between. Germline assignment: CDR1 MNHNS and CDR2 SASEGT. This CDR3 has 15 amino acids. The specimen sequenced was peripheral blood. This receptor was taken from a woman in her forties or fifties who had recovered from COVID-19. The chain uses TRBV6-1 and TRBJ1-2; D unclear. The CDR3 reads CASSEVFTVNYGYTF. CDR3 DNA: TGTGCCAGCAGTGAAGTTTTTACGGTCAACTATGGCTACACCTTC.